These 22 T cell receptor beta chains were all obtained from the same sample, sequenced in a study of blood T cells in healthy people across ages. With a J-beta primer mix and a sample-barcoded 5' primer, a second PCR ran about 7 to 11 cycles. TCRdb reprocessed the 5' RACE reads with MiXCR, giving one entry per CDR3 protein. Of 650,000 to 700,000 distinct CDR3 sequences in the sample, approximately 30% are singletons; the top ten hold less than 20%. Input material: blood. These receptors all stem from an elderly woman in good health.

V and J are TRBV7-2 and TRBJ2-6; TRBD1 is a possible D gene (5 bases). V lost 6 bases and J 1 base, leaving 10 bases between the germline ends. The CDR3 has 15 amino acids. Germline CDR1 reads SGHTA; CDR2 reads FQGNSA. For the CDR3, the DNA is TGTGCCAGCAGTTTCAGGGTGTCTGGGGCCAACGTCCTGACTTTC. Translating gives CASSFRVSGANVLTF. The variable domain in full, completed from reference TRBV7-2 and TRBJ2-6, reads GAGVSQSPSNKVTEKGKDVELRCDPISGHTALYWYRQSLGQGLEFLIYFQGNSAPDKSGLPSDRFSAERTGGSVSTLTIQRTQQEDSAVYLCASSFRVSGANVLTFGAGSRLTVL.

This clonotype was observed at least ten times. The rearrangement joins TRBV6-1 to TRBJ2-1; TRBD1 aligns across 8 bases. This CDR3 is built from 18 residues. The V gene's germline CDR1 is MNHNS and CDR2 SASEGT. The J segment lost 0 bases and the V segment lost 7 bases, leaving 14 bases of the junction unmatched. The CDR3 reads CASIPGGWQTFSYNEQFF. The CDR3 coding sequence is TGTGCCAGCATCCCAGGGGGCTGGCAGACGTTCTCCTACAATGAGCAGTTCTTC.

There are many counts of this clonotype. The V and J genes are TRBV5-1 and TRBJ2-7; weak D call: TRBD2 (5 bases). Germline V gene lookup returns CDR1 SGHRS and CDR2 YFSETQ. V lost 0 bases and J 2 bases, leaving 9 bases between the germline ends. This CDR3 contains 14 residues. The CDR3 sequence is CASSLDAGTYEQYF. As DNA, the CDR3 is TGCGCCAGCAGCTTGGATGCGGGTACCTACGAGCAGTACTTC.

This clonotype occurred many times. J is TRBJ2-1 and V is TRBV29-1, with TRBD2 matching 9 bases. The CDR3 runs 15 residues. Germline trimming cut 0 bases from V and 6 bases from J; bases unmatched to any gene: 6. CDR1 and CDR2 (germline): SQVTM, ANQGSEA. The CDR3 protein is CSVEDPGLAFNEQFF. CDR3 DNA sequence: TGCAGCGTTGAAGACCCGGGACTAGCTTTCAATGAGCAGTTCTTC.

A word on this clonotype: A single base separates this from a much larger clone, so it may be a read error. The limits of the CDR3 on the DNA are not certain, so only TCRdb's listed CDR3 is given. The chain uses TRBV5-6 and TRBJ2-6; the listed D gene, TRBD1, was not tested against the DNA. From its first to its last residue, the CDR3 has 16 amino acids. From germline, CDR1 is SGHDT and CDR2 YYEEEE. The CDR3 sequence is CASSFGTGTGANVRTF.

The chain carries TRBV7-3 and TRBJ2-1; TRBD2 matches at 11 bases. Germline loops: CDR1 SGHTA, CDR2 FQGTGA. Trimming removed 3 bases from V and 1 base from J; junction bases left unmatched: 5. This CDR3 spans 17 amino acids. CDR3 nucleotides: TGTGCCAGCAGCTTCCTAGCGGGGGGTGTATCCTACAATGAGCAGTTCTTC. Translated: CASSFLAGGVSYNEQFF.

A word on this clonotype: A much more abundant neighbour one base away suggests this may be a read error. The V and J genes are TRBV7-2 and TRBJ2-1, with D maybe TRBD2 (5 bases). V shed 4 bases and J shed 8 bases, with 9 bases lying between them. From germline, CDR1 is SGHTA and CDR2 FQGNSA. CDR3 length equals 12 residues. CDR3 amino acids: CASSWAGDEQFF. CDR3 nucleotides: TGTGCCAGCAGCTGGGCCGGGGATGAGCAGTTCTTC.

This clonotype was picked up many times. The chain has TRBV10-3 and TRBJ2-7, with TRBD1 as a possible D gene (7 bases). The CDR3 runs 17 residues. The V gene lost 0 bases and the J gene lost 0 bases, with 15 bases spanning the gap. Per the germline V gene, CDR1 is ENHRY and CDR2 is SYGVKD. The CDR3 sequence is CAISESQGGIISYEQYF. CDR3 coding DNA: TGTGCCATCAGTGAGTCGCAGGGGGGCATCATCTCCTACGAGCAGTACTTC.

This chain connects TRBV6-1 to TRBJ1-4; D might be TRBD1 (5 bases). Trimming stripped 4 bases from V and 5 bases from J, with 14 bases between. CDR1 is MNHNS and CDR2 is SASEGT in the germline V gene. The CDR3 covers 15 residues. The CDR3 reads CASSGQGGRNEKLFF. DNA of the CDR3: TGTGCCAGCAGTGGGCAGGGCGGCCGAAATGAAAAACTGTTTTTT.

On this clonotype: Since a much larger clone is just one base distant, this may be a read error. This rearrangement joins TRBV5-1 to TRBJ1-2, with a tentative D call TRBD1 (6 bases). The germline CDR1 and CDR2 sequences are SGHRS and YFSETQ. The V and J ends lost 4 bases and 6 bases respectively, with 16 bases between them. The CDR3 is made up of 14 amino acids. CDR3 nucleotides: TGCGCCAGCAGCCGGGACGGGGGGCAGCATGGCTACACCTTC. Amino acids: CASSRDGGQHGYTF.

The rearrangement joins TRBV28 to TRBJ2-5, with TRBD2 matching over 9 bases. The CDR3 loop spans 17 amino acids. The germline V gene has CDR1 MDHEN and CDR2 SYDVKM. V shed 3 bases, J shed 5 bases, and the junction held 13 bases outside the gene matches. CDR3 in amino acids: CASSFRTSVSLGETQYF. The DNA for the CDR3 is TGTGCCAGCAGTTTCCGGACTAGCGTCTCTCTCGGGGAGACCCAGTACTTC.

This clonotype was seen repeatedly, ten times or more. The chain joins TRBV6-6 to TRBJ1-1, with a possible D match to TRBD1 (6 bases). Germline V gene lookup returns CDR1 MNHNY and CDR2 SVGAGI (reference sequence). Between the trimmed V and J ends, which lost 6 bases and 1 base, there was a span of 9 bases. The CDR3 loop spans 13 amino acids. The CDR3 region has the DNA TGTGCCAGCAGGCTACAGGGGAACACTGAAGCTTTCTTT. Translated: CASRLQGNTEAFF.

Worth noting for this clonotype: A much more abundant neighbour one base away suggests this may be a read error. J is TRBJ1-2 and V is TRBV20-1; D unclear. CDR1 is DFQATT, CDR2 SNEGSKA, per germline (reference sequence). The CDR3 is 12 residues long. With 3 bases removed from V and 6 bases from J, the gap between germline ends came to 11 bases. CDR3 sequence reads: CSAREEGHGYTF. CDR3 nucleotide sequence: TGCAGTGCTAGGGAGGAAGGCCATGGCTACACCTTC.

The CDR3 region is CASSQSLAGGPDTQYF. For the CDR3, the DNA is TGTGCCAGCAGCCAATCGCTAGCGGGGGGCCCAGATACGCAGTATTTT. The chain is built from TRBV4-2 and TRBJ2-3; 11 bases are a match to TRBD2. Germline CDR1 is LGHNA and CDR2 is YNFKEQ. V lost 2 bases to trimming and J lost 4 bases; unmatched junction nucleotides: 5. The CDR3 totals 16 residues.

This chain uses TRBV7-2 with TRBJ2-1; D gene unclear. Germline CDR1 is SGHTA and CDR2 is FQGNSA. There are 11 residues in the CDR3. V was cut by 2 bases and J by 15 bases, with 11 bases left in between. CDR3 DNA sequence: TGTGCCAGCAGCTTATTGGGCAGCTGGTTCTTC. As protein: CASSLLGSWFF.

For this clonotype: A much larger clone differs from this one at a single base, so this may be a read error. V usage is TRBV3-1 and J usage is TRBJ2-3; the D is unclear. CDR1 is LGHDT and CDR2 is YNNKEL in the germline V gene (reference sequence). This CDR3 region has 12 residues. The CDR3 DNA follows: TGTGCCAGCAGCCAACGCGAAGATACGCGGTATTTT. Translating gives CASSQREDTRYF.

This chain connects TRBV30 to TRBJ2-7; D may be TRBD1 or TRBD2 (5 bases each). Germline V gene lookup returns CDR1 GTSNPN and CDR2 SVGIG (reference sequence). The CDR3 is made up of 11 amino acids. V lost 0 bases and J lost 13, with 13 bases in between. The CDR3 is CAWSVRGTQYF. In DNA form, the CDR3 reads TGTGCCTGGAGTGTACGTGGGACCCAATACTTC.

This clonotype has just a few counts. A read error may explain this, as a much larger clone is one base away. The chain employs TRBV7-2 and TRBJ2-2; a weak D match, TRBD2 (6 bases). This CDR3 contains 15 residues. Looked up from germline, CDR1 is SGHTA and CDR2 is FQGNSA. The CDR3 sequence is CASSLMQGGTGERFF. In DNA form, the CDR3 reads TGTGCCAGCAGCTTAATGCAGGGAGGCACCGGGGAGCGGTTTTTT. Using reference TRBV7-2 and TRBJ2-2 for the parts outside the CDR3, the full variable domain is GAGVSQSPSNKVTEKGKDVELRCDPISGHTALYWYRQSLGQGLEFLIYFQGNSAPDKSGLPSDRFSAERTGGSVSTLTIQRTQQEDSAVYLCASSLMQGGTGERFFGEGSRLTVL.

The table lists this clonotype with a few counts. The J gene is TRBJ1-2, the V gene TRBV6-5; D call uncertain. V was clipped by 0 bases and J by 8 bases, with 16 bases between them. The CDR3 runs 15 residues. The germline V gene has CDR1 MNHEY and CDR2 SVGAGI. This CDR3 reads CASSYSTTSWEGYTF. The DNA of the CDR3 is TGTGCCAGCAGTTACTCGACGACATCCTGGGAGGGCTACACCTTC.

This clonotype was observed at least ten times. The chain employs TRBV5-1 and TRBJ2-7; 9 nucleotides agree with TRBD1. V shed 0 bases, J shed 0 bases, and the junction held 4 bases outside the gene matches. This CDR3 has 16 residues. CDR1 and CDR2 from the germline V gene are SGHRS and YFSETQ. CDR3 nucleotides: TGCGCCAGCAGCTTGGTCGGGGACAGGGACTCCTACGAGCAGTACTTC. It encodes CASSLVGDRDSYEQYF.

The chain uses TRBV9 and TRBJ2-3; D not resolved. The germline V gene has CDR1 SGDLS and CDR2 YYNGEE. The CDR3 is made up of 13 amino acids. Trimming took off 4 bases at V and 6 bases at J, with 12 bases between the two ends. CDR3 DNA sequence: TGTGCCAGCAGCCCTGCTTTGGGGGATACGCAGTATTTT. Protein sequence: CASSPALGDTQYF.

The chain's CDR3 is CATSNRSDTQYF. The CDR3 nucleotides read TGTGCCACCAGCAACAGATCAGATACGCAGTATTTT. J is TRBJ2-3 and V is TRBV15, with D hard to call. This CDR3 spans 12 amino acids. Germline V gives CDR1 LNHNV, CDR2 YYDKDF (reference sequence). V shed 4 bases and J shed 4 bases, with 6 bases lying between them.